Only one count was recorded for the clone carrying this TCR beta chain. As yet, its antigen is unknown. With 60 Vbeta and 13 Jbeta primers, the PCR was carried out. Sequencing was performed with immunoSEQ multiplex PCR; in TCRdb, only in-frame clones are kept and a portion is missing. The sample lists approximately 150,000 clones; roughly three quarters were seen once. The entry originates in a study of cytomegalovirus exposure and HLA in healthy donors. General study findings and limits: Most sequenced TCRs were rare (though some public TCRs occurred in many donors). When analyzed later, a missense DCLRE1C variant was found to be linked to TCR beta V- and J-gene trimming. TCR beta V segments were, for the most part, productive about 87% or about 30% of the time in an earlier analysis.

V was cut by 4 bases and J by 4 bases, with 11 bases left in between. In germline, CDR1 is SGHRS, CDR2 YFSETQ. This CDR3 has 13 amino acids. This clonotype originated in a man aged 18 to 30 in good health and CMV-seropositive. V is TRBV5-1 and J is TRBJ1-1; D remains unclear. Sequencing was done on a sample of PBMCs. As DNA, the CDR3 is TGCGCCAGCAGCCCCGTAGTTAGCACTGAAGCTTTCTTT. This translates into CASSPVVSTEAFF.